Each of the 4 T cell receptor beta chains below was sequenced from the same sample in a study of T cells in Graves' hyperthyroidism and ophthalmopathy. Amplified TCR beta CDR3 regions derived from RNA transcripts. With the HTBI primer set, the TCR CDR3 went through a first round of RT-PCR. TCRdb reprocessed the multiplex PCR reads with MiXCR, giving one entry per CDR3 protein. The table shows roughly 700,000 distinct CDR3 sequences, with 15% to 20% occurring only once. Specimen: blood. These receptor sequences come from a man aged 45-65 years with Graves' hyperthyroidism.

This clonotype was counted at least ten times. The CDR3 is CASSESGLSYEQYF. CDR3 DNA sequence: TGTGCCAGCAGTGAATCGGGGCTCTCCTACGAGCAGTACTTC. V gene TRBV6-1 combines with J gene TRBJ2-7, with D perhaps given as TRBD1 or TRBD2 (5 bases each). CDR3 size: 14 residues. The V gene's germline CDR1 is MNHNS and CDR2 SASEGT. V dropped 2 bases and J dropped 0 bases, with 8 bases sitting between them.

In this sample, this clonotype turned up many times. This rearrangement joins TRBV28 to TRBJ2-5, with 11 positions matching TRBD2. V was clipped by 5 bases and J by 3 bases; unmatched bases: 11. The CDR3 covers 17 residues. CDR1 is MDHEN, CDR2 SYDVKM, per germline. The CDR3: CASSVAGGYPFKETQYF. In nucleotides, the CDR3 is TGTGCCAGCAGTGTAGCGGGAGGGTACCCCTTTAAAGAGACCCAGTACTTC.

The chain links TRBV19 to TRBJ2-5; TRBD2 agrees at 11 bases. V was clipped by 7 bases and J by 4 bases; unmatched bases: 11. This CDR3 contains 16 residues. From germline, CDR1 is LNHDA and CDR2 SQIVND (reference sequence). This CDR3 is CASNTGTSGSGETQYF. CDR3 DNA: TGTGCCAGTAACACGGGTACTAGCGGGAGTGGAGAGACCCAGTACTTC.

The chain has TRBV10-1 and TRBJ1-2; TRBD1 is a possible D gene (6 bases). Germline CDR1 is WNHNN and CDR2 is SYGVQD (reference sequence). The CDR3 covers 17 residues. V lost 9 bases to trimming and J lost 0 bases, with 23 bases between them. The CDR3 sequence is CARGNRGTPKANYGYTF. The CDR3 DNA reads as TGCGCCAGAGGGAATCGGGGGACACCGAAAGCTAACTATGGCTACACCTTC.